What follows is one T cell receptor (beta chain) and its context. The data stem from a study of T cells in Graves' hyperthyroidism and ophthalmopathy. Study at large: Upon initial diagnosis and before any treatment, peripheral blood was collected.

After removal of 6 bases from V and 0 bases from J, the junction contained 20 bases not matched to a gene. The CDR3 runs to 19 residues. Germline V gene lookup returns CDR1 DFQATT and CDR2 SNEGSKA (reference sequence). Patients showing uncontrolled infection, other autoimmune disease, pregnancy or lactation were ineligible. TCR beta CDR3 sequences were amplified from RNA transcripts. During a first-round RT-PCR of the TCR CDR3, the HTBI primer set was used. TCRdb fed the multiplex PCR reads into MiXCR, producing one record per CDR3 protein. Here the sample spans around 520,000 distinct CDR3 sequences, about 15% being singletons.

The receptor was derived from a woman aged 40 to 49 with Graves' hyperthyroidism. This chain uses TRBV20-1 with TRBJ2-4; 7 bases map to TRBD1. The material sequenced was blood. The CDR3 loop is CSAGDRDLTLPLAKNIQYF. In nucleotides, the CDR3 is TGCAGTGCCGGAGACAGGGATCTAACTCTACCCTTAGCCAAAAACATTCAGTACTTC.